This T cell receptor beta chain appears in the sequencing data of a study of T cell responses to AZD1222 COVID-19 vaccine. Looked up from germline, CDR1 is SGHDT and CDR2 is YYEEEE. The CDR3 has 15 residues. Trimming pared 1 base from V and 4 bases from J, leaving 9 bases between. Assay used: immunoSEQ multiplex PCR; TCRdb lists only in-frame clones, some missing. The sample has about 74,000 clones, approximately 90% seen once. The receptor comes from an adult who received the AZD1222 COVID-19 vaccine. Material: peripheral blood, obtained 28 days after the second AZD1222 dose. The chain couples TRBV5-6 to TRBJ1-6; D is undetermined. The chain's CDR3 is CASSLNRLYNSPLHF. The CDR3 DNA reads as TGTGCCAGCAGCTTGAACCGCCTATATAATTCACCCCTCCACTTT.